One sample yielded the 30 T cell receptor beta chains listed below, sequenced in a study of blood T cell repertoires in COVID-19. The protocol was immunoSEQ multiplex PCR, while the TCRdb copy is restricted to in-frame clones and leaves out a portion. The sample yields a few hundred thousand clones, roughly 91% seen once. The sample comprised PBMCs or T cells enriched from blood (not recorded which). The receptors were gathered from a woman between 55 and 75 years old in a cohort exposed to, infected with or recovered from COVID-19 (not recorded which).

The V call is TRBV5-6, the J call TRBJ2-1; TRBD2 is a possible D gene (6 bases). In germline, CDR1 is SGHDT, CDR2 YYEEEE. Trimming pared 0 bases from V and 7 bases from J, leaving 23 bases between. The CDR3 is 18 amino acids. CDR3 loop: CASSLESLALFRGNEQFF. The CDR3 DNA reads as TGTGCCAGCAGCTTGGAAAGTCTAGCGCTATTCCGGGGTAATGAGCAGTTCTTC.

The chain links TRBV7-8 to TRBJ2-5, with 7 bases matching TRBD1. The CDR3 totals 15 residues. Trimming removed 0 bases from V and 2 bases from J; junction bases left unmatched: 3. The germline CDR1 and CDR2 sequences are SGHVS and FQNEAQ. CDR3 sequence reads: CASSLAPGQQETQYF. The CDR3 bases are TGTGCCAGCAGCTTAGCCCCGGGACAGCAAGAGACCCAGTACTTC.

This clone was detected once. The chain combines TRBV9 with TRBJ2-1, with TRBD1 as a possible D gene (5 bases). The ends were cut back, 7 bases at V and 0 bases at J, with 11 bases in the middle. The CDR3 has 14 amino acids. From germline, CDR1 is SGDLS and CDR2 YYNGEE. The DNA of the CDR3 is TGTGCCAGCGGCCCAGGGTTCTCCTACAATGAGCAGTTCTTC. It encodes CASGPGFSYNEQFF.

The chain carries TRBV7-2 and TRBJ2-5; the D gene is possibly TRBD2 (6 bases). The CDR3 spans 16 residues. Trimming took off 6 bases at V and 2 bases at J, with 19 bases between the two ends. Germline assignment: CDR1 SGHTA and CDR2 FQGNSA. The CDR3 coding sequence is TGTGCCAGCAGGCTCAATGCGGGACTCCAACAAGAGACCCAGTACTTC. The encoded protein is CASRLNAGLQQETQYF.

This clone was found a few times. This chain uses TRBV5-1 with TRBJ2-1; weak D call: TRBD1 (6 bases). The CDR3 extends over 14 amino acids. The germline V gene encodes CDR1 SGHRS and CDR2 YFSETQ. Trimming removed 2 bases from V and 2 bases from J, with 8 bases in between. CDR3 loop: CASSLEGAYNEQFF. Here the CDR3 DNA reads TGCGCCAGCAGCTTAGAGGGGGCCTACAATGAGCAGTTCTTC. Full variable domain (remainder filled in from reference TRBV5-1 and TRBJ2-1): KAGVTQTPRYLIKTRGQQVTLSCSPISGHRSVSWYQQTPGQGLQFLFEYFSETQRNKGNFPGRFSGRQFSNSRSEMNVSTLELGDSALYLCASSLEGAYNEQFFGPGTRLTVL.

This clone has only a few counts. This chain joins TRBV5-1 and TRBJ2-3; 9 nucleotides line up with TRBD2. The V gene's germline CDR1 is SGHRS and CDR2 YFSETQ. The CDR3 extends over 16 amino acids. V shed 0 bases, J shed 2 bases, and the junction held 4 bases outside the gene matches. The CDR3 sequence: CASSLEASGITDTQYF. CDR3 DNA sequence: TGCGCCAGCAGCTTGGAGGCTAGCGGGATCACAGATACGCAGTATTTT.

This chain connects TRBV11-2 to TRBJ1-2, with 7 bases matching TRBD1. CDR1 is SGHAT and CDR2 is FQNNGV in the germline V gene. The J segment lost 7 bases and the V segment lost 7 bases, leaving 9 bases of the junction unmatched. The CDR3 runs 13 residues. The CDR3 here is CASTEGATIGYTF. DNA of the CDR3: TGTGCCAGCACTGAGGGGGCGACGATTGGCTACACCTTC.

This clone was picked up a small number of times. The chain has TRBV9 and TRBJ1-2; possibly TRBD1 for D (5 bases). The CDR3 contains 16 residues. Germline lookup yields CDR1 SGDLS and CDR2 YYNGEE. The V end lost 2 bases, the J end lost 2 bases, and 16 bases lay between the germline ends. The CDR3 loop is CASSVRGGPLNYGYTF. The CDR3 coding sequence is TGTGCCAGCAGCGTGAGGGGAGGACCACTAAACTATGGCTACACCTTC. Full variable domain (missing parts from reference TRBV9 and TRBJ1-2): DSGVTQTPKHLITATGQRVTLRCSPRSGDLSVYWYQQSLDQGLQFLIQYYNGEERAKGNILERFSAQQFPDLHSELNLSSLELGDSALYFCASSVRGGPLNYGYTFGSGTRLTVV.

This chain uses TRBV11-2 with TRBJ2-1, with a possible D match to TRBD2 (5 bases). CDR1 is SGHAT, CDR2 FQNNGV, per germline. V was trimmed by 5 bases and J by 4 bases, leaving 15 bases between them. This CDR3 has 15 residues. CDR3: CASSLNPTIYNEQFF. In nucleotides, the CDR3 is TGTGCCAGCAGCCTCAACCCGACTATTTACAATGAGCAGTTCTTC.

The chain is built from TRBV7-2 and TRBJ1-2; 12 bases match TRBD1. The CDR3 sequence is 17 residues long. Trimming cost V 4 bases and J 0 bases; bases outside gene matches: 6. Germline CDR1 reads SGHTA; CDR2 reads FQGNSA. This CDR3 is CASSSRDRGRANYGYTF. Here the CDR3 DNA reads TGTGCCAGCAGCTCCCGGGACAGGGGGCGAGCTAACTATGGCTACACCTTC.

The rearrangement uses TRBV7-9 and TRBJ2-6, with 12 bases fitting TRBD1. Germline V lookup: CDR1 SEHNR, CDR2 FQNEAQ (reference sequence). This CDR3 comprises 17 residues. Unmatched junction bases numbered 3, after V lost 5 bases and J lost 1 base. The CDR3: CASSPGQGASGANVLTF. The CDR3 nucleotides read TGTGCCAGCAGCCCGGGACAGGGGGCGTCTGGGGCCAACGTCCTGACTTTC.

This clone was counted a few times. The chain links TRBV7-2 to TRBJ2-5; TRBD1 might be the D (7 bases). V gave up 2 bases and J gave up 5 bases, with 18 bases separating them. CDR3 length equals 16 residues. Germline CDR1 and CDR2: SGHTA and FQGNSA. CDR3 sequence reads: CASSLQGGGAWETQYF. The CDR3 DNA follows: TGTGCCAGCAGCTTACAAGGAGGGGGCGCATGGGAGACCCAGTACTTC. The full variable domain, its missing parts supplied by reference TRBV7-2 and TRBJ2-5, is GAGVSQSPSNKVTEKGKDVELRCDPISGHTALYWYRQSLGQGLEFLIYFQGNSAPDKSGLPSDRFSAERTGGSVSTLTIQRTQQEDSAVYLCASSLQGGGAWETQYFGPGTRLLVL.

The chain links TRBV4-3 to TRBJ1-1; D is perhaps TRBD1 (5 bases). CDR1 is LGHNA, CDR2 YSLEER, per germline. Between the trimmed V and J ends, which lost 4 bases and 4 bases, there was a span of 16 bases. There are 15 residues in the CDR3. The CDR3: CASSPPAGPGTEAFF. CDR3 sequence (DNA): TGCGCCAGCAGCCCTCCGGCGGGGCCGGGCACTGAAGCTTTCTTT.

The gene calls are TRBV29-1 and TRBJ2-3, with D possibly being TRBD1 (6 bases). Deletions cut 7 bases from V and 0 bases from J, with 11 bases between. The CDR3 covers 13 residues. Looked up from germline, CDR1 is SQVTM and CDR2 is ANQGSEA. In nucleotides, the CDR3 is TGCAGCGAATATAGGGGGAGCACAGATACGCAGTATTTT. Encoded protein: CSEYRGSTDTQYF.

The V and J genes are TRBV9 and TRBJ2-1, with D maybe TRBD2 (6 bases). Deletions cut 0 bases from V and 5 bases from J, with 15 bases between. Germline assignment: CDR1 SGDLS and CDR2 YYNGEE. The CDR3 spans 16 residues. The CDR3 DNA reads TGTGCCAGCAGCGTAGCTACGGGACTCTATAACAATGAGCAGTTCTTC. Protein sequence: CASSVATGLYNNEQFF.

This sequence joins TRBV30 and TRBJ2-7; 8 bases are a match to TRBD1. The germline gives CDR1 GTSNPN, CDR2 SVGIG (reference sequence). The CDR3 consists of 11 residues. After removal of 7 bases from V and 5 bases from J, the junction contained 4 bases not matched to a gene. In DNA form, the CDR3 reads TGTGCCTCAGGACAGGGTAACGAGCAGTACTTC. Protein product: CASGQGNEQYF.

CDR3 protein: CASSDGTSDYNEQFF. The CDR3 nucleotides are TGTGCCAGCAGTGACGGGACTAGCGACTACAATGAGCAGTTCTTC. The V gene is TRBV2, the J gene TRBJ2-1; the match to TRBD2 covers 10 bases. The CDR3 loop spans 15 amino acids. CDR1 and CDR2 (germline): SNHLY, FYNNEI. The trim removed 3 bases at V and 3 bases at J, leaving 2 bases unmatched.

The J gene is TRBJ2-7, the V gene TRBV6-5; D might be TRBD1 (6 bases). The CDR3 extends over 16 amino acids. The germline V gene has CDR1 MNHEY and CDR2 SVGAGI. The V end was cut by 0 bases, the J end by 3 bases, with 15 bases between. The CDR3 nucleotides read TGTGCCAGCAGTTACTCACAGGGTGAGGTCAACTACGAGCAGTACTTC. It is translated as CASSYSQGEVNYEQYF.

The gene calls are TRBV9 and TRBJ2-2; D unclear. The V end was cut by 0 bases, the J end by 5 bases, with 11 bases between. The CDR3 sequence is 15 residues long. CDR1 is SGDLS and CDR2 is YYNGEE in the germline V gene. The CDR3 coding sequence is TGTGCCAGCAGCGTAGGGCACCCTAGGACCGGGGAGCTGTTTTTT. This gives the protein CASSVGHPRTGELFF.

The chain couples TRBV2 to TRBJ2-7, with D possibly matching TRBD2 (6 bases). Trimming stripped 6 bases from V and 1 base from J, with 16 bases between. Germline values: CDR1 SNHLY, CDR2 FYNNEI. This CDR3 is built from 15 residues. In DNA form, the CDR3 reads TGTGCCAGCAGCTCTCGGGGGATTTATTCCTACGAGCAGTACTTC. Its protein product is CASSSRGIYSYEQYF.

The chain joins TRBV7-8 to TRBJ2-7, with 10 bases lining up with TRBD2. Germline lookup yields CDR1 SGHVS and CDR2 FQNEAQ. V lost 2 bases, J lost 3 bases, and 1 base stayed unmatched. This CDR3 is built from 14 residues. For the CDR3, the DNA is TGTGCCAGCAGCTTACCTAGCGGGAGCTACGAGCAGTACTTC. It specifies CASSLPSGSYEQYF.

The V and J genes are TRBV12-3 or TRBV12-4 and TRBJ2-3; 9 bases are a match to TRBD1. V lost 9 bases and J lost 5; bases outside the gene matches: 6. The CDR3 is 13 amino acids. The CDR3 nucleotides are TGTGCCAGTCGGGACAGGGTGATAGATACGCAGTATTTT. Translated: CASRDRVIDTQYF.

Note on this clone: This same CDR3 is encoded by further DNA sequences in the sample. The chain combines TRBV6-5 with TRBJ2-7; TRBD1 aligns across 9 bases. The CDR3 is 15 residues long. V lost 0 bases to trimming and J lost 2 bases; unmatched junction nucleotides: 2. The germline V gene has CDR1 MNHEY and CDR2 SVGAGI. The CDR3 region is CASSYSTGGAYEQYF. The CDR3 nucleotides read TGTGCCAGCAGTTACTCGACAGGGGGAGCCTACGAGCAGTACTTC.

The chain uses TRBV7-9 and TRBJ1-5, with TRBD1 matching 7 bases. CDR1 and CDR2 from the germline V gene are SEHNR and FQNEAQ (reference sequence). After removal of 3 bases from V and 9 bases from J, the junction contained 5 bases not matched to a gene. The CDR3 contains 13 residues. The CDR3 region is CASSLGQIWPQHF. CDR3 coding DNA: TGTGCCAGCAGCTTGGGACAGATCTGGCCCCAGCATTTT.

The chain employs TRBV13 and TRBJ1-6; TRBD1 matches at 7 bases. The CDR3 has 16 residues. V dropped 5 bases and J dropped 11; count of bases not matched to a gene: 15. Germline V gene data show CDR1 as PRHDT and CDR2 as FYEKMQ (reference sequence). CDR3 nucleotide sequence: TGTGCCAGCAGCCCCGGACAGGCCTCCCAAAAGACACCCCTCCACTTT. Residues: CASSPGQASQKTPLHF.

The chain combines TRBV28 with TRBJ2-3, with D perhaps matching TRBD2 (6 bases). The CDR3 runs to 16 residues. In germline, CDR1 is MDHEN, CDR2 SYDVKM. The germline V and J ends were trimmed by 5 bases and 4 bases, with 19 bases remaining between them. CDR3: CASSLAVLPGADTQYF. The CDR3 region has the DNA TGTGCCAGCAGTCTAGCCGTCCTACCGGGGGCAGATACGCAGTATTTT.

The CDR3 loop reads CASSLGPPEGYTF. CDR3 nucleotide sequence: TGCGCCAGCAGCTTGGGACCTCCGGAGGGCTACACCTTC. V usage is TRBV5-1 and J usage is TRBJ1-2; D not resolved. Trimming cost V 0 bases and J 8 bases, with 11 bases left between them. The germline CDR1 and CDR2 sequences are SGHRS and YFSETQ. This CDR3 region has 13 residues.

The gene calls are TRBV6-2 or TRBV6-3 and TRBJ2-5; 10 bases are shared with TRBD2. Germline loops: CDR1 MNHEY, CDR2 SVGEGT. CDR3 size: 15 residues. Trimming removed 2 bases from V and 2 bases from J; junction bases left unmatched: 2. The CDR3 DNA follows: TGTGCCAGCAGTTACGGGACTAGCGTACAAGAGACCCAGTACTTC. Translating it yields CASSYGTSVQETQYF.

The V and J genes are TRBV28 and TRBJ2-7; 9 nucleotides line up with TRBD2. The length of the CDR3 is 15 residues. V lost 6 bases and J lost 2; bases outside the gene matches: 8. Germline V gene sequence: CDR1 MDHEN, CDR2 SYDVKM. CDR3 nucleotides: TGTGCCAGCAGGAACGTAGCGGGAGCGGCCTACGAGCAGTACTTC. Its translation: CASRNVAGAAYEQYF.

The chain is built from TRBV5-1 and TRBJ1-5, with TRBD1 identical over 7 bases. The CDR3 spans 13 residues. Trimming removed 2 bases from V and 7 bases from J; junction bases left unmatched: 3. CDR1 and CDR2 (germline): SGHRS, YFSETQ. The CDR3 DNA reads TGCGCCAGCAGCTTAACAGGGGAACAGCCCCAGCATTTT. This translates into CASSLTGEQPQHF.